Following are 26 T cell receptor beta chains from one sample sequenced in a study of blood T cell repertoires in COVID-19. This table comes from immunoSEQ multiplex PCR, and its TCRdb copy is limited to in-frame clones, with some not included. The sample includes about 340,000 clones, approximately 87% seen only once; the top ten take under 6.5%. The sequenced material came from peripheral blood. Receptor source: a woman aged 50 to 65 with COVID-19, enrolled during active disease.

The rearrangement joins TRBV4-3 to TRBJ2-7, with 11 positions matching TRBD2. Trimming at V came to 0 bases and at J to 4 bases, leaving 11 bases not matched to a gene. The CDR3 spans 18 residues. Germline CDR1 LGHNA, CDR2 YSLEER. The CDR3 DNA reads TGCGCCAGCAGCCAAGAATTAGCGGGAGGGATCCTCTCGTACGAGCAGTACTTC. Translated: CASSQELAGGILSYEQYF.

The gene calls are TRBV19 and TRBJ2-7; 13 bases align to TRBD2. The J segment lost 0 bases and the V segment lost 4 bases, leaving 9 bases of the junction unmatched. Germline loops: CDR1 LNHDA, CDR2 SQIVND (reference sequence). CDR3 length: 18 residues. The DNA of the CDR3 is TGTGCCAGTAGTACTTGGACTAGCGGGAGACCCTTCTCCTACGAGCAGTACTTC. Translated, it gives CASSTWTSGRPFSYEQYF.

This clone appeared a few times. This chain connects TRBV19 to TRBJ2-7; 13 nucleotides agree with TRBD2. V shed 5 bases, J shed 3 bases, and the junction held 10 bases outside the gene matches. Germline V gene data show CDR1 as LNHDA and CDR2 as SQIVND (reference sequence). The length of the CDR3 is 17 residues. Here the CDR3 DNA reads TGTGCCAGTAGTTTCCGACTAGCGGGAGGACTGATCTACGAGCAGTACTTC. This sequence encodes CASSFRLAGGLIYEQYF.

CDR3: CASSLYDRPGAVQPQHF. For the CDR3, the DNA is TGTGCCAGCAGCTTATACGATCGACCGGGTGCTGTTCAGCCCCAGCATTTT. V is TRBV7-8 and J is TRBJ1-5, with D unclear. Trimming stripped 2 bases from V and 6 bases from J, with 20 bases between. The germline gives CDR1 SGHVS, CDR2 FQNEAQ. The CDR3 runs 17 residues.

The gene calls are TRBV6-2 or TRBV6-3 and TRBJ2-2, with 10 positions matching TRBD2. The CDR3 contains 16 residues. V was clipped by 4 bases and J by 1 base; unmatched bases: 3. Germline lookup yields CDR1 MNHEY and CDR2 SVGEGT. CDR3: CASSSGLARNTGELFF. The CDR3 coding sequence is TGTGCCAGCAGTTCGGGACTAGCGAGGAACACCGGGGAGCTGTTTTTT.

This clone occurred a few times. V and J are TRBV24-1 and TRBJ2-5; D is ambiguous. Trimming stripped 6 bases from V and 4 bases from J, with 8 bases between. The CDR3 has 12 residues. Germline values: CDR1 KGHDR, CDR2 SFDVKD. Here the CDR3 reads CATSFGVETQYF. Written as DNA, the CDR3 is TGTGCCACCAGTTTCGGAGTAGAGACCCAGTACTTC.

V usage is TRBV29-1 and J usage is TRBJ1-4; tentative D call: TRBD1 (6 bases). V shed 6 bases and J shed 14 bases, with 25 bases lying between them. Germline assignment: CDR1 SQVTM and CDR2 ANQGSEA. This CDR3 region has 14 residues. In nucleotides, the CDR3 is TGCAGCGTCCCTGGGAGTCAGGGGACGAGACGGCTGTTTTTT. It encodes CSVPGSQGTRRLFF.

The chain uses TRBV3-1 (or the pseudogene TRBV3-2) and TRBJ2-3; D gene unclear. The CDR3 contains 12 residues. V gave up 2 bases and J gave up 6 bases, with 6 bases separating them. The germline CDR1 and CDR2 sequences are LGHDT and YNNKEL (reference sequence). The CDR3 sequence is CASSQNRDTQYF. CDR3 coding DNA: TGTGCCAGCAGCCAAAATCGGGATACGCAGTATTTT.

V usage is TRBV6-2 or TRBV6-3 and J usage is TRBJ1-1; TRBD1 is a possible D gene (5 bases). CDR3 length equals 15 residues. Trimming shortened V by 5 bases and J by 0 bases, and 13 bases separated the two germline ends. Germline values: CDR1 MNHEY, CDR2 SVGEGT. This chain's CDR3 is CASSITGIMNTEAFF. CDR3 nucleotide sequence: TGTGCCAGCAGTATCACAGGTATTATGAACACTGAAGCTTTCTTT.

The genes are TRBV2 and TRBJ1-1; the D gene is possibly TRBD1 (6 bases). Trimming shortened V by 4 bases and J by 1 base, and 13 bases separated the two germline ends. This CDR3 is 15 amino acids long. Germline V gives CDR1 SNHLY, CDR2 FYNNEI. CDR3 sequence reads: CASSVYRAQNTEAFF. In DNA, the CDR3 is TGTGCCAGCAGTGTATACAGGGCACAGAACACTGAAGCTTTCTTT.

In the case of this clone: Other DNA sequences in the same sample also yield this CDR3. This chain uses TRBV6-5 with TRBJ1-5, with D possibly TRBD1 on 6 matching bases. V was clipped by 6 bases and J by 0 bases, with 9 bases between them. The CDR3 has 14 residues. Per the germline V gene, CDR1 is MNHEY and CDR2 is SVGAGI. This chain's CDR3 is CASSPTGSNQPQHF. In DNA form, the CDR3 reads TGTGCCAGCAGCCCGACAGGTAGCAATCAGCCCCAGCATTTT.

The genes are TRBV19 and TRBJ2-1, with TRBD2 identical over 14 bases. The trim removed 4 bases at V and 7 bases at J, leaving 15 bases unmatched. CDR3 length equals 19 residues. Per the germline V gene, CDR1 is LNHDA and CDR2 is SQIVND (reference sequence). CDR3 sequence: CASSRKAGTSGSTGNEQFF. In DNA form, the CDR3 reads TGTGCCAGTAGTAGAAAGGCCGGGACTAGCGGGAGTACTGGTAATGAGCAGTTCTTC. Combining the CDR3 with reference TRBV19 and TRBJ2-1 gives the whole variable domain DGGITQSPKYLFRKEGQNVTLSCEQNLNHDAMYWYRQDPGQGLRLIYYSQIVNDFQKGDIAEGYSVSREKKESFPLTVTSAQKNPTAFYLCASSRKAGTSGSTGNEQFFGPGTRLTVL.

CDR3 sequence reads: CASSLWGQMGDTQYF. As DNA, the CDR3 is TGTGCCAGCAGTTTATGGGGACAGATGGGAGATACGCAGTATTTT. The V and J genes are TRBV28 and TRBJ2-3; TRBD1 matches 7 bases. Germline V gene sequence: CDR1 MDHEN, CDR2 SYDVKM. With V trimmed by 0 bases and J by 5 bases, 5 bases remained unmatched. The CDR3 runs 15 residues.

This chain uses TRBV19 with TRBJ2-2, with 8 bases matching TRBD2. The V segment lost 3 bases and the J segment 9 bases; nucleotides outside the gene matches: 9. From germline, CDR1 is LNHDA and CDR2 SQIVND (reference sequence). CDR3 length: 15 amino acids. The CDR3 DNA reads TGTGCCAGTAGTATGGTCAGCGGGAGTACAAGGGAGCTGTTTTTT. Protein sequence: CASSMVSGSTRELFF.

V gene TRBV19 combines with J gene TRBJ1-2; tentatively, D is TRBD1 (5 bases). The CDR3 contains 12 residues. Germline V gene sequence: CDR1 LNHDA, CDR2 SQIVND (reference sequence). V was cut by 3 bases and J by 7 bases, with 9 bases left in between. The CDR3 loop is CASSIGGSGYTF. The CDR3 coding sequence is TGTGCCAGTAGTATTGGGGGGAGTGGCTACACCTTC. Combining the CDR3 with reference TRBV19 and TRBJ1-2 gives the whole variable domain DGGITQSPKYLFRKEGQNVTLSCEQNLNHDAMYWYRQDPGQGLRLIYYSQIVNDFQKGDIAEGYSVSREKKESFPLTVTSAQKNPTAFYLCASSIGGSGYTFGSGTRLTVV.

The rearrangement joins TRBV27 to TRBJ1-5; D may be TRBD1 (6 bases). Germline values: CDR1 MNHEY, CDR2 SMNVEV (reference sequence). The CDR3 runs to 17 residues. With 5 bases removed from V and 1 base from J, the gap between germline ends came to 18 bases. As DNA, the CDR3 is TGTGCCAGCAGTGGGGATCCTACAGGGTTGAGCAATCAGCCCCAGCATTTT. It yields the protein CASSGDPTGLSNQPQHF.

This chain uses TRBV6-4 with TRBJ1-1; D ambiguous. Germline values: CDR1 MRHNA, CDR2 SNTAGT. This CDR3 region has 17 residues. V was pared by 3 bases and J by 0 bases, with 17 bases between. The CDR3 sequence is CASSDGEGKVMNTEAFF. The DNA for the CDR3 is TGTGCCAGCAGTGATGGGGAGGGAAAAGTAATGAACACTGAAGCTTTCTTT.

V and J are TRBV27 and TRBJ1-5, with a tentative D call TRBD1 (6 bases). Germline loops: CDR1 MNHEY, CDR2 SMNVEV (reference sequence). V was trimmed by 6 bases and J by 3 bases, leaving 12 bases between them. This CDR3 comprises 14 residues. The CDR3 loop reads CASRRTVLNQPQHF. The CDR3 DNA follows: TGTGCCAGCAGAAGGACAGTACTCAATCAGCCCCAGCATTTT.

This clone occurred once. The chain links TRBV21-1 to TRBJ2-7; the table's D call TRBD2 went unverified against the DNA. TRBV21-1 counts as a pseudogene. The CDR3 loop spans 19 amino acids. The CDR3 is CASSKVSGSGRASSYEQYF. The CDR3 DNA reads as TGTGCCAGCAGCAAAGTTTCGGGTAGCGGGAGGGCAAGCTCCTACGAGCAGTACTTC.

The chain has TRBV30 and TRBJ1-1, with a possible D match to TRBD1 (6 bases). The CDR3 is 13 residues long. Germline V lookup: CDR1 GTSNPN, CDR2 SVGIG (reference sequence). The CDR3 coding sequence is TGTATCTCAGCCCAGGGGAAGAACACTGAAGCTTTCTTT. The encoded protein is CISAQGKNTEAFF. The complete variable domain, with remaining parts taken from reference TRBV30 and TRBJ1-1, reads SQTIHQWPATLVQPVGSPLSLECTVEGTSNPNLYWYRQAAGRGLQLLFYSVGIGQISSEVPQNLSASRPQDRQFILSSKKLLLSDSGFYLCISAQGKNTEAFFGQGTRLTVV.

The rearrangement uses TRBV19 and TRBJ2-1; 13 bases are shared with TRBD2. Germline V gene lookup returns CDR1 LNHDA and CDR2 SQIVND (reference sequence). V gave up 5 bases and J gave up 5 bases; unmatched junction bases: 12. The CDR3 loop spans 18 amino acids. CDR3 DNA: TGTGCCAGTAGTTCTCGGACTAGCGGGAGCGTCGTCGACAATGAGCAGTTCTTC. Amino acids: CASSSRTSGSVVDNEQFF.

The chain is built from TRBV18 and TRBJ2-1; possibly TRBD2 for D (5 bases). V lost 3 bases to trimming and J lost 7 bases, with 13 bases between them. Germline assignment: CDR1 KGHSH and CDR2 LQKENI. The CDR3 length is 14 residues. Here the CDR3 reads CASSPADFDNEQFF. The CDR3, as DNA: TGTGCCAGCTCACCCGCGGACTTTGATAATGAGCAGTTCTTC.

This chain joins TRBV6-2 or TRBV6-3 and TRBJ2-7, with D possibly TRBD1 on 5 matching bases. The CDR3 consists of 14 residues. The V gene's germline CDR1 is MNHEY and CDR2 SVGEGT. V dropped 2 bases and J dropped 2 bases, with 10 bases sitting between them. CDR3 amino acids: CASSYAGPTYEQYF. The CDR3 DNA is TGTGCCAGCAGTTACGCAGGGCCTACCTACGAGCAGTACTTC.

The gene calls are TRBV7-2 and TRBJ2-4, with a tentative D call TRBD2 (5 bases). CDR1 SGHTA and CDR2 FQGNSA come from the germline V gene. The V end lost 1 base, the J end lost 0 bases, and 10 bases lay between the germline ends. The CDR3 runs to 16 residues. CDR3 in amino acids: CASSLDRGLAKNIQYF. The CDR3 bases are TGTGCCAGCAGCTTAGATCGGGGATTAGCCAAAAACATTCAGTACTTC.

The CDR3 DNA is TGTGCCAGCCGACGTACCCTTACCACAAATTTAGCGGGAGGGGGTAACGAGCAGTACTTC. Amino acids: CASRRTLTTNLAGGGNEQYF. The chain couples TRBV3-1 (or the pseudogene TRBV3-2) to TRBJ2-7; 11 bases line up with TRBD2. V shed 8 bases, J shed 5 bases, and the junction held 26 bases outside the gene matches. Germline assignment: CDR1 LGHDT and CDR2 YNNKEL (reference sequence). This CDR3 region has 20 residues.

This chain joins TRBV29-1 and TRBJ2-5; maybe TRBD2 (5 bases). The CDR3 length is 14 residues. CDR1 is SQVTM and CDR2 is ANQGSEA in the germline V gene. V dropped 6 bases and J dropped 3 bases, with 17 bases sitting between them. DNA for the CDR3: TGCAGCGTATCACGAGGGAGCGAAAAAGAGACCCAGTACTTC. Encoded protein: CSVSRGSEKETQYF.